The next 5 T cell receptor beta chains were all read from a single sample in a study of tumor and adjacent non-tumor tissue in lung cancer. TCRbeta libraries were built with three rounds of nested PCR, modified from ARM-PCR. TCRdb ran MiXCR on the multiplex PCR reads and lists one entry per CDR3 protein. The sample has approximately 71,000 distinct CDR3 sequences; 50% to 60% are singletons. RNA was extracted from bulk tissue without any cell sorting. The sequencing sample was made of lung tumor tissue. These receptors were taken from a man in his fifties with non-small cell lung cancer.

A note on this clonotype: Since no conserved phenylalanine or tryptophan closes the CDR3, a read error is the likely cause. This sequence joins TRBV4-1 and TRBJ1-1; 7 bases align to TRBD1. Germline V CDR1 and CDR2: MGHRA, YSYEKL. CDR3 length: 15 amino acids. Unmatched junction bases numbered 12, after V lost 11 bases and J lost 0 bases. The CDR3 sequence is CACNQGDSMNTEAFL. As DNA, the CDR3 is TGCGCCTGCAACCAAGGGGACAGCATGAACACTGAAGCTTTCCTT.

The chain has TRBV4-1 and TRBJ2-7; the D gene is possibly TRBD1 (6 bases). The CDR3 totals 17 residues. Germline loops: CDR1 MGHRA, CDR2 YSYEKL. The ends were cut back, 3 bases at V and 2 bases at J, with 20 bases in the middle. The CDR3 protein is CASSHSLWDKGTYEQYF. For the CDR3, the DNA is TGCGCCAGCAGCCACTCTCTATGGGACAAGGGGACCTACGAGCAGTACTTC.

Concerning this clonotype itself: A much larger clone differs by one base, so this may be a read error. V is TRBV2 and J is TRBJ2-3; 11 nucleotides align to TRBD2. Germline V gene data show CDR1 as SNHLY and CDR2 as FYNNEI. This CDR3 region has 16 residues. The CDR3 sequence: CTSSPGTSGYTDTQYF. As DNA, the CDR3 is TGTACCAGCAGCCCCGGGACTAGCGGATACACAGATACGCAGTATTTT.

As concerns this clonotype: The CDR3 end shows no conserved phenylalanine or tryptophan, and so a read error is likely. The chain links TRBV29-1 to TRBJ2-7; 7 bases align to TRBD2. The length of the CDR3 is 14 residues. The germline CDR1 and CDR2 sequences are SQVTM and ANQGSEA. CDR3 sequence: CSVVFACGSYEQYS. The CDR3 DNA is TGCAGTGTTGTATTCGCTTGCGGGAGCTACGAGCAGTACTCC.

The gene calls are TRBV11-2 and TRBJ2-1; 7 bases line up with TRBD1. In germline, CDR1 is SGHAT, CDR2 FQNNGV. This CDR3 has 15 amino acids. The trim removed 2 bases at V and 6 bases at J, leaving 7 bases unmatched. The CDR3 sequence: CASSLRQGVGNEQFF. The CDR3 DNA is TGTGCCAGCAGCTTACGACAGGGTGTAGGCAATGAGCAGTTCTTC.